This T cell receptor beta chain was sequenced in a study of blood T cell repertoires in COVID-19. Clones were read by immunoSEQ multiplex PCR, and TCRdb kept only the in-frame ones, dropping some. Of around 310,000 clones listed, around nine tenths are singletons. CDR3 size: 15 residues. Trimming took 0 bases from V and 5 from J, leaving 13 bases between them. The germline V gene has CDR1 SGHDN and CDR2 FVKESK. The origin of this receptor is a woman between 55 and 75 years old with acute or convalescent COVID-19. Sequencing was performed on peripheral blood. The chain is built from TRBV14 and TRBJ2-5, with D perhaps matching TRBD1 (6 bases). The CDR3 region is CASSQDLQGAETQYF. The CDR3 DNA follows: TGTGCCAGCAGCCAAGATTTACAGGGAGCGGAGACCCAGTACTTC.